The source of this T cell receptor (beta chain) is a study of PD-1 blockade in classical Hodgkin lymphoma. Overall study: A 3 mg/kg intravenous dose of nivolumab was received by patients every 2 weeks.

The assay was immunoSEQ multiplex PCR, and TCRdb's table has in-frame clones only and misses some. In the table there are about 40,000 clones, around 80% of which are singletons. The study's findings and limits: Exclusion was applied to patients who started nivolumab under 1 year after ASCT.

V dropped 2 bases and J dropped 2 bases, with 10 bases sitting between them. Per germline, CDR1 SGHRS and CDR2 YFSETQ. The CDR3 contains 14 residues. Only one count was recorded for this clone. Its target is unknown. Patients all relapsed after autologous stem cell transplantation, and there was variation in brentuximab vedotin exposure. Best responses were complete response, partial response or progressive disease. The sample was peripheral blood mononuclear cells (PBMCs), taken at baseline. The clonotype originates from a human donor with classical Hodgkin lymphoma. The chain carries TRBV5-1 and TRBJ1-1, with unresolved D. The DNA for the CDR3 is TGCGCCAGCAGCTTAATTGGATTAAACACTGAAGCTTTCTTT. It yields the protein CASSLIGLNTEAFF.